This T cell receptor (beta chain) appears in the sequencing data of a study of cytomegalovirus exposure and HLA in healthy donors. Background on the study: HLA-typed donors contributed around 82 million unique TCRs, which were held in an early data release. Study-level points and caveats: A later analysis linked a missense variant in DCLRE1C to the trimming of TCR beta V and J genes. In a later analysis, across HLA loci, associated TCR counts were highest for DRB1, lowest for HLA-C. TCR beta sequences reportedly predicted most subjects' HLA-A and HLA-B alleles accurately.

Turning to this clone: Its specificity is unknown.

PCR involved 60 Vbeta and 13 Jbeta primers. Sequenced by immunoSEQ multiplex PCR; TCRdb stores in-frame clones only, minus some. The repertoire holds fewer than 150,000 clones, with 80% as singletons. The clonotype originates from a female donor in good health and CMV-seropositive. Sequencing was performed on PBMCs.

CDR3 sequence (DNA): TGTGCCAGCAGTTTATGGAGAGGGCCCAATCAGCCCCAGCATTTT. Translation: CASSLWRGPNQPQHF. This sequence joins TRBV27 and TRBJ1-5; unclear D gene. V was pared by 1 base and J by 3 bases, with 10 bases between. The CDR3 has 15 amino acids. Germline V gene data show CDR1 as MNHEY and CDR2 as SMNVEV (reference sequence).